The 30 T cell receptor beta chains below come from one sample, sequenced in a study of blood T cell repertoires in COVID-19. Assay: immunoSEQ multiplex PCR; the TCRdb copy retains only in-frame clones and omits some. The sample carries around 150,000 clones, nearly 80% recorded once. The specimen was peripheral blood. The receptor set was obtained from a woman of 80 years or more with acute or convalescent COVID-19.

This clone was observed a few times. V and J are TRBV5-4 and TRBJ1-1; tentatively, D is TRBD1 (6 bases). V lost 4 bases and J lost 0, with 13 bases in between. Germline V gives CDR1 SGHNT, CDR2 YYREEE (reference sequence). The CDR3 runs to 15 residues. The CDR3 DNA sequence: TGTGCCAGCAGCCCTGGGGGCCTTATGAACACTGAAGCTTTCTTT. It translates to CASSPGGLMNTEAFF.

The CDR3 sequence: CASSLGAGKFF. The CDR3 bases are TGTGCCAGCAGTCTTGGAGCGGGAAAGTTCTTC. The chain combines TRBV6-6 with TRBJ2-1; 7 bases agree with TRBD2. Germline V gives CDR1 MNHNY, CDR2 SVGAGI (reference sequence). The ends lost 5 bases at V and 14 bases at J; junction bases unmatched: 6. The CDR3 extends over 11 amino acids.

The genes are TRBV6-5 and TRBJ1-5; 8 positions agree with TRBD1. This CDR3 is built from 13 residues. J gave up 8 bases and V 6 bases, and 6 bases lay outside the gene matches. Germline V gene lookup returns CDR1 MNHEY and CDR2 SVGAGI. CDR3: CASRGQGGEPQHF. In DNA form, the CDR3 reads TGTGCCAGCAGAGGACAGGGTGGAGAGCCCCAGCATTTT.

The chain recombines TRBV7-2 with TRBJ1-2, with D maybe TRBD1 (5 bases). Trimming pared 6 bases from V and 3 bases from J, leaving 14 bases between. Germline CDR1 and CDR2: SGHTA and FQGNSA. This CDR3 has 14 residues. CDR3 nucleotide sequence: TGTGCCAGCAGAACAGGTGGTGGGGACTATGGCTACACCTTC. Its protein is CASRTGGGDYGYTF.

The chain carries TRBV6-1 and TRBJ1-6; 10 bases line up with TRBD1. V gave up 2 bases and J gave up 9 bases; unmatched junction bases: 7. The germline V gene encodes CDR1 MNHNS and CDR2 SASEGT. This CDR3 region has 16 residues. The CDR3 DNA follows: TGTGCCAGCAGTGAAAGGACAGGGGGACTAACTTCACCCCTCCACTTT. It is translated as CASSERTGGLTSPLHF.

The chain links TRBV5-4 to TRBJ1-5; D call uncertain. Germline CDR1 SGHNT, CDR2 YYREEE (reference sequence). V was shortened by 0 bases and J by 0 bases, with 10 bases between the two germline ends. The CDR3 extends over 16 amino acids. The CDR3 nucleotides are TGTGCCAGCAGCTTGGGCGGCCCATATAGCAATCAGCCCCAGCATTTT. It yields the protein CASSLGGPYSNQPQHF.

The gene calls are TRBV20-1 and TRBJ1-5; a possible D gene is TRBD1 (5 bases). The V gene's germline CDR1 is DFQATT and CDR2 SNEGSKA (reference sequence). The CDR3 has 13 residues. Trimming stripped 3 bases from V and 7 bases from J, with 13 bases between. Here the CDR3 reads CSASGQGEQPQHF. The CDR3 DNA is TGCAGTGCTAGTGGGCAGGGTGAGCAGCCCCAGCATTTT.

A note on this clone: Germline and junction disagree at one end, which may indicate a read error. This sequence joins TRBV7-7 and TRBJ1-3; possibly TRBD1 for D (5 bases). Germline V gene data show CDR1 as SSHAT and CDR2 as FNYEAQ (reference sequence). The CDR3 is made up of 15 amino acids. Here the CDR3 DNA reads TGTGCTAGCAGCCCAGGACACCTCTCTGGAAACACCATATATTTT. Protein sequence: CASSPGHLSGNTIYF.

The chain recombines TRBV12-3 or TRBV12-4 with TRBJ1-5, with TRBD1 matching over 8 bases. There are 12 residues in the CDR3. V shed 5 bases and J 8 bases; nucleotides not matched to a gene: 2. CDR3 bases: TGTGCCAGCAGTCAGACAGGGGAGCCCCAGCATTTT. This gives the protein CASSQTGEPQHF.

The genes are TRBV28 and TRBJ1-5; D is possibly TRBD1 (6 bases). Germline values: CDR1 MDHEN, CDR2 SYDVKM. V lost 5 bases and J 3 bases, leaving 14 bases between the germline ends. The CDR3 covers 15 residues. In nucleotides, the CDR3 is TGTGCCAGCAGTCTCGGACAGCTATACAATCAGCCCCAGCATTTT. It specifies CASSLGQLYNQPQHF.

This rearrangement joins TRBV4-2 to TRBJ1-3; unclear D gene. Trimming removed 5 bases at V and 4 bases at J, with 18 bases between. Germline V gene data show CDR1 as LGHNA and CDR2 as YNFKEQ. The CDR3 contains 16 residues. The DNA of the CDR3 is TGTGCCAGCAGCGAAGGACCGCGGGCCTGGGGAAACACCATATATTTT. It codes for CASSEGPRAWGNTIYF.

This clone was seen a few times. The chain uses TRBV28 and TRBJ1-5; 7 bases match TRBD1. The junction had 6 bases not matched to a gene; V was cut back by 11 bases and J by 2 bases. The germline V gene encodes CDR1 MDHEN and CDR2 SYDVKM. CDR3 length equals 13 residues. The CDR3 protein is CAVLRGGNQPQHF. The CDR3 DNA sequence: TGTGCCGTACTCAGGGGGGGCAATCAGCCCCAGCATTTT.

DNA for the CDR3: TGTGCCAGCAGTTCAGGGGAGAACACTGAAGCTTTCTTT. This codes for CASSSGENTEAFF. The gene calls are TRBV2 and TRBJ1-1; D is perhaps TRBD1 (6 bases). V dropped 5 bases and J dropped 1 base, with 8 bases sitting between them. Germline lookup yields CDR1 SNHLY and CDR2 FYNNEI. The CDR3 consists of 13 residues.

The V call is TRBV15, the J call TRBJ1-3; D perhaps matches TRBD1 (6 bases). Germline loops: CDR1 LNHNV, CDR2 YYDKDF (reference sequence). This CDR3 region has 16 residues. With 0 bases removed from V and 0 bases from J, the gap between germline ends came to 9 bases. CDR3 sequence: CATSRDRTDSGNTIYF. The CDR3 DNA sequence: TGTGCCACCAGCAGAGATCGGACAGACTCTGGAAACACCATATATTTT.

The gene calls are TRBV3-1 (or the pseudogene TRBV3-2) and TRBJ1-1; 8 bases agree with TRBD1. The CDR3 consists of 15 residues. V shed 6 bases and J 5 bases; nucleotides not matched to a gene: 11. Germline loops: CDR1 LGHDT, CDR2 YNNKEL (reference sequence). The CDR3 protein is CASSRYTGGDTEAFF. The CDR3 region has the DNA TGTGCCAGCAGTCGGTATACAGGGGGGGATACTGAAGCTTTCTTT.

V gene TRBV15 combines with J gene TRBJ2-7; D is uncertain. Germline CDR1 LNHNV, CDR2 YYDKDF (reference sequence). The length of the CDR3 is 15 residues. V dropped 0 bases and J dropped 0 bases, with 9 bases sitting between them. CDR3 sequence reads: CATSRELAVSYEQYF. CDR3 nucleotide sequence: TGTGCCACCAGCAGAGAGTTGGCGGTCTCCTACGAGCAGTACTTC.

V and J are TRBV18 and TRBJ2-7; 7 nucleotides match TRBD1. The V segment lost 2 bases and the J segment 2 bases; nucleotides outside the gene matches: 6. The CDR3 covers 15 residues. CDR1 and CDR2 from the germline V gene are KGHSH and LQKENI. This CDR3 is CASSPSTGMTYEQYF. In DNA, the CDR3 is TGTGCCAGCTCACCATCGACAGGGATGACCTACGAGCAGTACTTC.

The chain combines TRBV28 with TRBJ1-6; 7 bases agree with TRBD1. There are 15 residues in the CDR3. V trimming: 6 bases; J trimming: 10 bases; junction bases outside the gene matches: 12. CDR1 MDHEN and CDR2 SYDVKM come from the germline V gene. The CDR3 spells CASRPIDRVNSPLHF. The CDR3 DNA reads as TGTGCCAGCAGACCTATAGACAGGGTAAACTCACCCCTCCACTTT.

This chain joins TRBV18 and TRBJ1-1; 8 bases map to TRBD1. The ends lost 6 bases at V and 8 bases at J; junction bases unmatched: 2. Germline V gene data show CDR1 as KGHSH and CDR2 as LQKENI. The CDR3 extends over 11 amino acids. CDR3 sequence reads: CASSDRVEAFF. CDR3 nucleotides: TGTGCCAGCTCGGACAGGGTAGAAGCTTTCTTT.

The rearrangement links TRBV5-1 to TRBJ2-7; 8 nucleotides line up with TRBD1. J was trimmed by 2 bases and V by 4 bases; bases with no gene match: 8. Germline V gene sequence: CDR1 SGHRS, CDR2 YFSETQ. The CDR3 runs 15 residues. CDR3 in DNA: TGCGCCAGCAGCCCTCTCCCGACAGGGGCCTACGAGCAGTACTTC. Its translation is CASSPLPTGAYEQYF.

The V and J genes are TRBV15 and TRBJ1-6, with no clear D. CDR3 length: 16 amino acids. Trimming pared 0 bases from V and 7 bases from J, leaving 13 bases between. Germline V gene sequence: CDR1 LNHNV, CDR2 YYDKDF (reference sequence). CDR3 in amino acids: CATSRDGKGVNSPLHF. The CDR3 nucleotides read TGTGCCACCAGCAGAGATGGAAAAGGAGTAAATTCACCCCTCCACTTT.

The chain couples TRBV6-6 to TRBJ2-1, with TRBD1 identical over 8 bases. The length of the CDR3 is 11 residues. V shed 6 bases, J shed 12 bases, and the junction held 4 bases outside the gene matches. Germline CDR1 reads MNHNY; CDR2 reads SVGAGI (reference sequence). CDR3 loop: CASSPGTGQFF. The CDR3 DNA is TGTGCCAGCAGCCCCGGGACAGGGCAGTTCTTC.

This rearrangement joins TRBV18 to TRBJ1-5; D unclear. There are 18 residues in the CDR3. The V gene lost 1 base and the J gene lost 2 bases, with 18 bases spanning the gap. CDR1 KGHSH and CDR2 LQKENI come from the germline V gene. The CDR3 DNA reads TGTGCCAGCTCACCACAGGCGTCAAACGGGTTGGGCAATCAGCCCCAGCATTTT. Translation gives CASSPQASNGLGNQPQHF.

This chain joins TRBV2 and TRBJ1-6, with 9 bases that match TRBD1. V lost 6 bases, J lost 8 bases, and 5 bases stayed unmatched. Germline lookup yields CDR1 SNHLY and CDR2 FYNNEI. The CDR3 spans 14 residues. The DNA of the CDR3 is TGTGCCAGCAGGGGGACAGGGTGGGATTCACCCCTCCACTTT. Amino acids: CASRGTGWDSPLHF.

The chain has TRBV4-2 and TRBJ1-1; no definite D call. V lost 0 bases and J lost 6, with 11 bases in between. The CDR3 is 14 amino acids. Looked up from germline, CDR1 is LGHNA and CDR2 is YNFKEQ. DNA of the CDR3: TGTGCCAGCAGCCAAGATGGTTGGTTAGCTGAAGCTTTCTTT. This sequence encodes CASSQDGWLAEAFF.

The V gene is TRBV5-8, the J gene TRBJ2-7; 8 bases are shared with TRBD1. V shed 2 bases and J 6 bases; nucleotides not matched to a gene: 1. CDR1 and CDR2 from the germline V gene are SGHTS and YDEGEE. The CDR3 spans 12 residues. The CDR3 reads CASSFTGGEQYF. CDR3 bases: TGTGCCAGCAGCTTTACAGGGGGCGAGCAGTACTTC.

The CDR3 is CASSLGQSQETQYF. As DNA, the CDR3 is TGCGCCAGCAGCTTAGGACAGAGCCAAGAGACCCAGTACTTC. This rearrangement joins TRBV5-1 to TRBJ2-5, with a tentative D call TRBD1 (6 bases). Trimming shortened V by 2 bases and J by 1 base, and 9 bases separated the two germline ends. In germline, CDR1 is SGHRS, CDR2 YFSETQ. This CDR3 spans 14 amino acids.

V gene TRBV19 combines with J gene TRBJ1-2; 10 bases are shared with TRBD1. With 5 bases clipped from V and 8 bases from J, the junction kept 5 bases outside the gene matches. CDR1 and CDR2 from the germline V gene are LNHDA and SQIVND (reference sequence). The CDR3 totals 13 residues. CDR3 in amino acids: CASSRGTGEGYTF. The CDR3, as DNA: TGTGCCAGTAGTCGAGGGACAGGGGAGGGCTACACCTTC.

The chain links TRBV14 to TRBJ1-1, with D possibly TRBD1 on 5 matching bases. The CDR3 contains 13 residues. Germline V gives CDR1 SGHDN, CDR2 FVKESK. V gave up 4 bases and J gave up 6 bases, with 12 bases separating them. The CDR3 reads CASSRRGGPEAFF. The CDR3 DNA follows: TGTGCCAGCAGCCGGCGGGGGGGACCTGAAGCTTTCTTT.

The V gene is TRBV6-5, the J gene TRBJ1-6, with 9 nucleotides matching TRBD1. The CDR3 consists of 15 residues. Germline CDR1 reads MNHEY; CDR2 reads SVGAGI. J was trimmed by 8 bases and V by 4 bases; bases with no gene match: 6. The chain's CDR3 is CASSSTGGFYSPLHF. The DNA of the CDR3 is TGTGCCAGCAGTTCGACAGGGGGTTTTTATTCACCCCTCCACTTT.